This entry concerns a single T cell receptor (beta chain). This sample is part of a study of early T cells in non-severe SARS-CoV-2 infection. For the study at large: The authors sequenced bulk RNA from unsorted whole blood, leaving chains unpaired.

Attachment of unique molecular identifiers was made to individual cDNA molecules. From the 5' RACE reads, TCRdb called clonotypes with MiXCR, one entry per CDR3 protein. The sample has around 72,000 distinct CDR3 sequences; around a tenth are singletons. Germline values: CDR1 MNHEY, CDR2 SVGEGT. J was trimmed by 2 bases and V by 2 bases; bases with no gene match: 14. The CDR3 loop spans 18 amino acids. J is TRBJ2-7 and V is TRBV6-2 or TRBV6-3; the match to TRBD2 covers 8 bases. The sequencing here drew on whole blood, taken at baseline. The receptor comes from an adult who was a healthcare worker with PCR-confirmed SARS-CoV-2 infection or an uninfected control (not recorded which). For the CDR3, the DNA is TGTGCCAGCAGTTACGCGGCGAGGACTAGCCCAACCCCCTACGAGCAGTACTTC. It encodes CASSYAARTSPTPYEQYF.